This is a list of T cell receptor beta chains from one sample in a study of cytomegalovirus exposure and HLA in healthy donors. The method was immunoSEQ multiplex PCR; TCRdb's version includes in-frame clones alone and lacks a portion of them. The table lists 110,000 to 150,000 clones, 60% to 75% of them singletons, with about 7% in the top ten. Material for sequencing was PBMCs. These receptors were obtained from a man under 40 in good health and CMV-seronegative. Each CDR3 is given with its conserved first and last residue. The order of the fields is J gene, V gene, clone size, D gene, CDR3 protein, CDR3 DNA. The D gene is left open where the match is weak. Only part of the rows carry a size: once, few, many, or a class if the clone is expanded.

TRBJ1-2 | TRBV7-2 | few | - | CASSLVGGASYGYTF | TGTGCCAGCAGCTTAGTAGGCGGGGCTTCCTATGGCTACACCTTC
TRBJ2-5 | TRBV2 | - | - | CAGLSAGEETQYF | TGTGCCGGACTCAGCGCGGGTGAAGAGACCCAGTACTTC
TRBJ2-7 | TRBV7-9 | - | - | CASSPQTWGRDSYEQYF | TGTGCCAGCAGCCCACAAACGTGGGGGCGAGATTCCTACGAGCAGTACTTC
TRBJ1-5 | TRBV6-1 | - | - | CATHNQPQHF | TGTGCCACCCACAATCAGCCCCAGCATTTT
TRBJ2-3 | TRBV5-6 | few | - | CASSQTGRTDTQYF | TGTGCCAGCAGCCAAACAGGACGCACAGATACGCAGTATTTT
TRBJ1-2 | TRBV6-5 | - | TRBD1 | CASTPRDRDGYTF | TGTGCCAGCACCCCACGGGACAGGGATGGCTACACCTTC
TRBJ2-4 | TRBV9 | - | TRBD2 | CASSGRSWTSGRKVAKNIQYF | TGTGCCAGCAGCGGGAGGAGCTGGACTAGCGGGAGGAAGGTTGCCAAAAACATTCAGTACTTC
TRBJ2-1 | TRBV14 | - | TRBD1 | CASSWTGEQFF | TGTGCCAGCAGTTGGACAGGTGAGCAGTTCTTC
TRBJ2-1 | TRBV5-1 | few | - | CASSYGTSGGNEQFF | TGCGCCAGCAGTTATGGGACAAGTGGGGGTAATGAGCAGTTCTTC
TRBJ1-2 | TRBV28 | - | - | CASSLAGGDGYTF | TGTGCCAGCAGTTTGGCAGGAGGGGATGGCTACACCTTC
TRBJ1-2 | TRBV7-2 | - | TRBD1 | CASSWDREVYTF | TGTGCCAGCAGCTGGGACAGGGAGGTCTACACCTTC
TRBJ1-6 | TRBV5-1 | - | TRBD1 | CASSPGQGAVPLHF | TGCGCCAGCAGCCCCGGACAGGGAGCCGTCCCCCTCCACTTT
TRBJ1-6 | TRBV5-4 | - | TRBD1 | CASSSETGGENSPLHF | TGTGCCAGCAGCTCCGAGACAGGGGGCGAGAATTCACCCCTCCACTTT
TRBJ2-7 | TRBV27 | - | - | CASSLSRNSYEQYF | TGTGCCAGCAGTTTATCGCGGAACTCCTACGAGCAGTACTTC
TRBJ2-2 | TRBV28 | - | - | CASRALRPGIPGELFF | TGTGCCAGCCGGGCCTTGAGACCGGGGATCCCCGGGGAGCTGTTTTTT
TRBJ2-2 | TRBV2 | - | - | CASIPGLYTGELFF | TGTGCCAGCATCCCCGGACTATACACCGGGGAGCTGTTTTTT
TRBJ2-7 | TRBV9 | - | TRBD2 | CASSLLGGSSYEQYF | TGTGCCAGCAGCCTCCTCGGCGGGAGCTCCTACGAGCAGTACTTC
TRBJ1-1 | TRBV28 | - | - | CATHRGNTEAFF | TGTGCCACCCACCGGGGGAACACTGAAGCTTTCTTT
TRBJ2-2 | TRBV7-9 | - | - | CASSPPQQGDTGELFF | TGTGCCAGCAGTCCCCCCCAGCAGGGTGACACCGGGGAGCTGTTTTTT
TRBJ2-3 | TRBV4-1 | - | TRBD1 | CASSNTGTGGLDTQYF | TGCGCCAGCAGCAATACCGGGACAGGGGGCTTAGATACGCAGTATTTT
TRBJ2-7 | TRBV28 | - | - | CASTVNRIQGYEQYF | TGTGCCAGCACCGTCAACCGGATTCAGGGCTACGAGCAGTACTTC
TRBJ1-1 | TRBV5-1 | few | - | CASSLSSQYTEAFF | TGCGCCAGCAGCTTGTCGTCCCAGTACACTGAAGCTTTCTTT
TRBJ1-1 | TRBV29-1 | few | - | CSVVRQGNTEAFF | TGCAGCGTTGTAAGGCAGGGGAACACTGAAGCTTTCTTT
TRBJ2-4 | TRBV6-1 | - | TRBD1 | CASRWSTGAENIQYF | TGTGCCAGCAGATGGTCGACAGGGGCAGAAAACATTCAGTACTTC
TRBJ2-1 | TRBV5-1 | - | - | CASSFGSSYNEQFF | TGCGCCAGCAGCTTTGGGAGCTCCTACAATGAGCAGTTCTTC
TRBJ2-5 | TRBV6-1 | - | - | CASSGRDNPQETQYF | TGTGCCAGCAGTGGCCGGGACAACCCCCAAGAGACCCAGTACTTC
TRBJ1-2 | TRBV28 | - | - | CASSPQSSYGYTF | TGTGCCAGCAGTCCACAGAGCTCCTATGGCTACACCTTC